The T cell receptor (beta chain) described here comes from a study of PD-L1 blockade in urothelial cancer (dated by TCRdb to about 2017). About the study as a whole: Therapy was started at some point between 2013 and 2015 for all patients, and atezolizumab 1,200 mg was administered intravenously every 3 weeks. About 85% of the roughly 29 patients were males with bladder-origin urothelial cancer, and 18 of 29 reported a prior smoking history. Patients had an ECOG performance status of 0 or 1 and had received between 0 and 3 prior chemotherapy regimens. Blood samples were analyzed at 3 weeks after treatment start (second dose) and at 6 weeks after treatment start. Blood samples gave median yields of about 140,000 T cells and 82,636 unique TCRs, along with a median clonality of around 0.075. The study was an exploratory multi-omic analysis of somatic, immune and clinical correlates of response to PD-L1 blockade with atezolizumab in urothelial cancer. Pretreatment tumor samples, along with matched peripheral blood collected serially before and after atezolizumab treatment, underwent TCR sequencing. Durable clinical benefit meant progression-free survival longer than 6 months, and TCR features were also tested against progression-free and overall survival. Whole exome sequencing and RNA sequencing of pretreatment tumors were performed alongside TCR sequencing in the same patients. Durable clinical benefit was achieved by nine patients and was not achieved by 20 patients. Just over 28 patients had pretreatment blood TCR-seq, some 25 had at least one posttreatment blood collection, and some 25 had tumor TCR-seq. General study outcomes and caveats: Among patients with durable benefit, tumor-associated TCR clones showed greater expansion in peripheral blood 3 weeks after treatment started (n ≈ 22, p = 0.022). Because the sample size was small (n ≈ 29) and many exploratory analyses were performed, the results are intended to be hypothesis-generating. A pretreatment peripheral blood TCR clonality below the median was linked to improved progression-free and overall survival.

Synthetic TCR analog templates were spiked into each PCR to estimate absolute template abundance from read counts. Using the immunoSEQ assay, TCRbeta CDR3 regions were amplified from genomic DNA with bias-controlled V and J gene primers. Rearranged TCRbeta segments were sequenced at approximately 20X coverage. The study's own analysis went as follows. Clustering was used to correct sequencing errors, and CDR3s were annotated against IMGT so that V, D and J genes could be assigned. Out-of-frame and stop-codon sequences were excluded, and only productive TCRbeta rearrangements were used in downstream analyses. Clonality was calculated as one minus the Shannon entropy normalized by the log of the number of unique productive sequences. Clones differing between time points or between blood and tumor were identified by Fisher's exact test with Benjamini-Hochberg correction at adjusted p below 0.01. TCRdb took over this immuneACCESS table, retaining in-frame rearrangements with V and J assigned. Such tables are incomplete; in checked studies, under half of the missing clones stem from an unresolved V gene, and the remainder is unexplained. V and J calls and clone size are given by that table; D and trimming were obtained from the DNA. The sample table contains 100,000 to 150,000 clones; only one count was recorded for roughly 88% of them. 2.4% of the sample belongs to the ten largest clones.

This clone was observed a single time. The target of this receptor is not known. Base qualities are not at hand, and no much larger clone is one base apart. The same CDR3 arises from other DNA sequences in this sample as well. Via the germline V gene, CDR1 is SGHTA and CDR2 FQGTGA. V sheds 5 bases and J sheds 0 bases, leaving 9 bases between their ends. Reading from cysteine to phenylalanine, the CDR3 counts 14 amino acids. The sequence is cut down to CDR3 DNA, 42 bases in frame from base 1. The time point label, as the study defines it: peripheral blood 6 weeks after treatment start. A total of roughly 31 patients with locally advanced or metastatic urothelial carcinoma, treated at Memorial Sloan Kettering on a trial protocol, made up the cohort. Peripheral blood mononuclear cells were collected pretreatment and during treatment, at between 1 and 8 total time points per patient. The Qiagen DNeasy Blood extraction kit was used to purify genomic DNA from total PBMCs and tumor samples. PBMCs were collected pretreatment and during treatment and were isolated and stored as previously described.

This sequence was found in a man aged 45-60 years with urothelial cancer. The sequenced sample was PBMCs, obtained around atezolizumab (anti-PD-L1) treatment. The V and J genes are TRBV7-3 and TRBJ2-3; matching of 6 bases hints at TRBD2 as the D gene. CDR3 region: CASSLGTSTDTQYF. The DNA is TGTGCCAGCAGCCTTGGGACTAGCACAGATACGCAGTATTTT.